The present entry profiles one T cell receptor (beta chain) with its context. Data came from immunoSEQ multiplex PCR; TCRdb stores just in-frame clones and leaves some out. The sample records about 8,800 clones, about 85% being singletons. The CDR3 runs 14 residues. V dropped 4 bases and J dropped 8 bases, with 14 bases sitting between them. The germline V gene has CDR1 LGHNA and CDR2 YSLEER. The data originate from a study of blood T cell repertoires in COVID-19. Sequencing input: peripheral blood. The clonotype comes from a human donor in a cohort sampled during active COVID-19. The chain couples TRBV4-3 to TRBJ1-4; weak D call: TRBD1 (6 bases). In nucleotides, the CDR3 is TGCGCCAGCAGCCCCTTAGACAGGATCGAAAAACTGTTTTTT. Amino acid sequence: CASSPLDRIEKLFF.